What follows is one TCR beta chain and its context. The data were taken from a study of T cells in Graves' hyperthyroidism and ophthalmopathy. The CDR3 regions of TCR beta were amplified from RNA transcripts. First-round RT-PCR targeting the TCR CDR3 was performed with the HTBI primer set. TCRdb independently ran MiXCR on the multiplex PCR reads; one entry per CDR3 protein. The sample has 550,000 to 600,000 distinct CDR3 sequences; around 42% are singletons. The sequence derives from an adult woman with Graves' disease, either hyperthyroidism or ophthalmopathy (not recorded which). The sequenced material came from peripheral blood or thyroid tissue (not recorded which).

In DNA, the CDR3 is TGCAGTGCTGAGCGGGATGGCAATGAGCAGTTCTTC. It codes for CSAERDGNEQFF. The rearrangement joins TRBV20-1 to TRBJ2-1; 7 nucleotides align to TRBD2. J lost 6 bases, V lost 5 bases, and 4 bases had no gene match. CDR1 and CDR2 (germline): DFQATT, SNEGSKA (reference sequence). This CDR3 contains 12 residues.